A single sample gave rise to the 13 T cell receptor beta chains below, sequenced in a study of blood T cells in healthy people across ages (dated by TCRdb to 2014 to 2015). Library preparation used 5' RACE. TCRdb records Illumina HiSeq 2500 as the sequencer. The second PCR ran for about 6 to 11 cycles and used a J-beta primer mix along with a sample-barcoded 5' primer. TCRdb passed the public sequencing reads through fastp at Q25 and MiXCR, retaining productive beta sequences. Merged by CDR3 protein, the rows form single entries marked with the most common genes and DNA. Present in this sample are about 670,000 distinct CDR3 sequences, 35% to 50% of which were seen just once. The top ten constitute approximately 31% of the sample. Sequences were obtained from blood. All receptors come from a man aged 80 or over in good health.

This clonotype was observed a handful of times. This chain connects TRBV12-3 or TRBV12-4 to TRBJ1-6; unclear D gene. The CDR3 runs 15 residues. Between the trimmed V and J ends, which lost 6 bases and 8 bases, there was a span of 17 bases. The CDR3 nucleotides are TGTGCCAGCAGCACCCTTACGGCAGGAGATTCACCCCTCCACTTT. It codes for CASSTLTAGDSPLHF.

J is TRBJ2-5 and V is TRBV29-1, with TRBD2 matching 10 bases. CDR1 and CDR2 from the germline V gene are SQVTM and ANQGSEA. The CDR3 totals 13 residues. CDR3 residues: CNVRTSGQETQYF. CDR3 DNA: TGCAACGTCAGGACTAGCGGCCAAGAGACCCAGTACTTC.

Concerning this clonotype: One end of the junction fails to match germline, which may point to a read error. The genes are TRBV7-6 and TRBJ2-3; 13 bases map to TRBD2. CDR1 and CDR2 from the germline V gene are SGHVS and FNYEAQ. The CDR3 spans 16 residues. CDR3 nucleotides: TGTGCCAGCAGCTTGGGACTAGCGGGGAACACAGATACGCGGTATTTT. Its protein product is CASSLGLAGNTDTRYF.

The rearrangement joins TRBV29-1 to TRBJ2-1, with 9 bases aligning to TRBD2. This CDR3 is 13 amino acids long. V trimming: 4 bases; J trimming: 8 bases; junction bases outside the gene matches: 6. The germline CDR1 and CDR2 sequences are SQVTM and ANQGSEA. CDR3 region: CSVVGLARDEQFF. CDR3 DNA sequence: TGCAGCGTTGTGGGACTAGCTAGGGATGAGCAGTTCTTC.

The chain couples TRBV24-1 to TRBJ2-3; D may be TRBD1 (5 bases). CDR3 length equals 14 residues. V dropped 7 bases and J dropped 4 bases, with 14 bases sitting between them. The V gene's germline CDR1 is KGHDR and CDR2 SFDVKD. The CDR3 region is CATSRTGSPDTQYF. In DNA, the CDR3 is TGTGCCACCAGCCGAACAGGATCCCCAGATACGCAGTATTTT.

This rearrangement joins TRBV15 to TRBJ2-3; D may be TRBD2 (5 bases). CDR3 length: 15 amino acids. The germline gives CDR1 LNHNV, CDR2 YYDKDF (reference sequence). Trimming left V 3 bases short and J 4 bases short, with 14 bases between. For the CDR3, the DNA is TGTGCCACCAGCAGGGAGGTCGGGGTCTCAGATACGCAGTATTTT. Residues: CATSREVGVSDTQYF.

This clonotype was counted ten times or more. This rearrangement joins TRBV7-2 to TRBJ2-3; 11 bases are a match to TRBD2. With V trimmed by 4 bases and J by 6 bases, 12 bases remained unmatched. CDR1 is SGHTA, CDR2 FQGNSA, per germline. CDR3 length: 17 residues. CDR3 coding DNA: TGTGCCAGCAGCTCCCAAAGTAGCGGGAGGGGCCCCGATACGCAGTATTTT. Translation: CASSSQSSGRGPDTQYF. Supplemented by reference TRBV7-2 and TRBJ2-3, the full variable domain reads GAGVSQSPSNKVTEKGKDVELRCDPISGHTALYWYRQSLGQGLEFLIYFQGNSAPDKSGLPSDRFSAERTGGSVSTLTIQRTQQEDSAVYLCASSSQSSGRGPDTQYFGPGTRLTVL.

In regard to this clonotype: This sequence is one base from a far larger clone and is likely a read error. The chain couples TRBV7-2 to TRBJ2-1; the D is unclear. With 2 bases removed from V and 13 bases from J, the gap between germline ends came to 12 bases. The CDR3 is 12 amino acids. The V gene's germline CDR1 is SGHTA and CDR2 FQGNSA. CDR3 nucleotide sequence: TGTGCCAGCAGCTTAACACAAGAGACCCAGTTCTTC. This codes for CASSLTQETQFF.

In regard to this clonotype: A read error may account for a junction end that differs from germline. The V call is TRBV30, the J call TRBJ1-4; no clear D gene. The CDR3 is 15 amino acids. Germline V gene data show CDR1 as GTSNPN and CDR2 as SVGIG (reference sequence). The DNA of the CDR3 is TGTGCCAGGAGTGTTGACCGGGCCCTATCTGAAAAACTGTTTTTT. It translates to CARSVDRALSEKLFF.

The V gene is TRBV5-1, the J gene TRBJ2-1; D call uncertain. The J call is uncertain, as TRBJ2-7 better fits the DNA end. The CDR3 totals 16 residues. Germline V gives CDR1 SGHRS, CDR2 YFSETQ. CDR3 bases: TGCGCCAGCAGCCTGGAAGGGCGGAGCTCCTACAATGAGCAGTACTTC. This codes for CASSLEGRSSYNEQYF.

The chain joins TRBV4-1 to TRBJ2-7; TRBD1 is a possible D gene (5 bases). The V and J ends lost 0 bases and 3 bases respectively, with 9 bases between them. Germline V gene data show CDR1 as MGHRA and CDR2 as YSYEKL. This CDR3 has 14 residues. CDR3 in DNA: TGCGCCAGCAGCCAAGAGACAGCCTTCTACGAGCAGTACTTC. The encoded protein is CASSQETAFYEQYF.

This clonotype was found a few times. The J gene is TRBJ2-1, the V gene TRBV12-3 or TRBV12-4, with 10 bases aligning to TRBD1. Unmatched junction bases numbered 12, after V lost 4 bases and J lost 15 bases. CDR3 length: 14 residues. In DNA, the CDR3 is TGTGCCAGCAGTTCCGTTGGACAGGGGGGTTTGCGGTTCTTC. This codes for CASSSVGQGGLRFF.

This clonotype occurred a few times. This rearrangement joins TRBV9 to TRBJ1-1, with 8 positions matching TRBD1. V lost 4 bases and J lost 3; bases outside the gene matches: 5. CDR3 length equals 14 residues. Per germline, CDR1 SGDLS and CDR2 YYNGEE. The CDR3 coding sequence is TGTGCCAGCAGCCGACAGGACAGGGACACTGAAGCTTTCTTT. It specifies CASSRQDRDTEAFF. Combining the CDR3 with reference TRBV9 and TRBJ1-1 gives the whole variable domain DSGVTQTPKHLITATGQRVTLRCSPRSGDLSVYWYQQSLDQGLQFLIQYYNGEERAKGNILERFSAQQFPDLHSELNLSSLELGDSALYFCASSRQDRDTEAFFGQGTRLTVV.